These 22 T cell receptor beta chains were sequenced from one sample in a study of CD4 T cells in relation to SARS-CoV-2 and coronaviruses. Before the COVID-19 pandemic, during about 2010-2018, CD4+ T cells were taken from unexposed donors. CD4+ T cells were isolated from the cells after 10 days of culture. Data came from immunoSEQ multiplex PCR; TCRdb stores just in-frame clones and leaves some out. Of almost 20,000 clones detected, roughly four fifths appear once; the ten largest clones hold roughly 20%. These receptors lack a known antigen. Material: CD4+ T cells from PBMCs, cultured in vitro. The receptors were sampled from a human donor in good health.

The chain couples TRBV5-4 to TRBJ2-1; 8 bases agree with TRBD1. Germline CDR1 SGHNT, CDR2 YYREEE (reference sequence). The CDR3 consists of 15 residues. The V gene end was trimmed by 1 base and the J gene end by 7 bases; junction bases not matched to a gene: 7. The CDR3 DNA follows: TGTGCCAGCAGCTTGAGACAGGGGATTGATAATGAGCAGTTCTTC. This translates into CASSLRQGIDNEQFF.

This chain uses TRBV6-5 with TRBJ1-4; 9 nucleotides agree with TRBD1. The junction had 4 bases not matched to a gene; V was cut back by 5 bases and J by 6 bases. The CDR3 spans 14 residues. Looked up from germline, CDR1 is MNHEY and CDR2 is SVGAGI. In DNA, the CDR3 is TGTGCCAGCAGTACCCGGGACAGGGATGAAAAACTGTTTTTT. It specifies CASSTRDRDEKLFF.

This chain connects TRBV23-1 to TRBJ2-3, with no clear D. TRBV23-1 is classed as an ORF, of uncertain function. CDR3 length: 12 amino acids. Trimming left V 3 bases short and J 4 bases short, with 5 bases between. The CDR3 region is CASSHNADTQYF. The CDR3 region has the DNA TGCGCCAGCAGTCATAATGCAGATACGCAGTATTTT.

This sequence joins TRBV6-1 and TRBJ1-4, with unresolved D. The CDR3 contains 15 residues. The V end was cut by 2 bases, the J end by 8 bases, with 15 bases between. Germline V CDR1 and CDR2: MNHNS, SASEGT. In DNA form, the CDR3 reads TGTGCCAGCAGTGAATTTGGGGTGTCGGGGGAAAAACTGTTTTTT. Translation: CASSEFGVSGEKLFF.

The CDR3 nucleotides read TGTGCCATCAGTCCTAGGAGCTCCTACAATGAGCAGTTCTTC. This encodes CAISPRSSYNEQFF. V is TRBV10-3 and J is TRBJ2-1; D is uncertain. This CDR3 has 14 amino acids. Trimming shortened V by 5 bases and J by 0 bases, and 8 bases separated the two germline ends. Germline loops: CDR1 ENHRY, CDR2 SYGVKD.

The chain recombines TRBV5-5 with TRBJ2-3, with D unclear. Germline V gene data show CDR1 as SGHKS and CDR2 as YYEKEE (reference sequence). The CDR3 totals 13 residues. Deletions cut 3 bases from V and 6 bases from J, with 11 bases between. The CDR3 sequence: CASSSNTQDTQYF. The CDR3 DNA reads as TGTGCCAGCAGCTCAAATACTCAGGATACGCAGTATTTT.

The chain recombines TRBV7-8 with TRBJ1-5, with TRBD1 identical over 8 bases. With 5 bases clipped from V and 2 bases from J, the junction kept 8 bases outside the gene matches. Germline CDR1 reads SGHVS; CDR2 reads FQNEAQ. The CDR3 consists of 16 residues. CDR3 loop: CASSRLTGQGNQPQHF. For the CDR3, the DNA is TGTGCCAGCAGCCGATTAACGGGACAGGGCAATCAGCCCCAGCATTTT. Looking up the rest from reference TRBV7-8 and TRBJ1-5 gives the full variable domain: GAGVSQSPRYKVAKRGQDVALRCDPISGHVSLFWYQQALGQGPEFLTYFQNEAQLDKSGLPSDRFFAERPEGSVSTLKIQRTQQEDSAVYLCASSRLTGQGNQPQHFGDGTRLSIL.

The rearrangement uses TRBV5-6 and TRBJ2-7; D may correspond to TRBD1 or TRBD2 (5 bases each). Between the trimmed V and J ends, which lost 1 base and 5 bases, there was a span of 16 bases. Per the germline V gene, CDR1 is SGHDT and CDR2 is YYEEEE. The CDR3 consists of 15 residues. The CDR3 nucleotides read TGTGCCAGCAGCTTGAGGGGCAGACTGGGGGACGAGCAGTACTTC. It translates to CASSLRGRLGDEQYF. The full variable domain, rest sourced from reference TRBV5-6 and TRBJ2-7, is DAGVTQSPTHLIKTRGQQVTLRCSPKSGHDTVSWYQQALGQGPQFIFQYYEEEERQRGNFPDRFSGHQFPNYSSELNVNALLLGDSALYLCASSLRGRLGDEQYFGPGTRLTVT.

The V gene is TRBV28, the J gene TRBJ2-5, with D possibly being TRBD1 (5 bases). V gave up 4 bases and J gave up 4 bases, with 19 bases separating them. In germline, CDR1 is MDHEN, CDR2 SYDVKM. The CDR3 is 16 residues long. CDR3 residues: CASSYYRTSGGETQYF. CDR3 nucleotides: TGTGCCAGCAGTTACTACAGGACGTCTGGTGGAGAGACCCAGTACTTC.

The rearrangement joins TRBV5-6 to TRBJ1-2; D gene uncertain. The CDR3 sequence is 15 residues long. Per germline, CDR1 SGHDT and CDR2 YYEEEE. Trimming stripped 0 bases from V and 5 bases from J, with 14 bases between. Here the CDR3 reads CASSLVRDRRYGYTF. Here the CDR3 DNA reads TGTGCCAGCAGCTTGGTAAGGGATCGAAGGTATGGCTACACCTTC.

The chain carries TRBV3-1 (or the pseudogene TRBV3-2) and TRBJ1-2; no firm D call. Germline V CDR1 and CDR2: LGHDT, YNNKEL (reference sequence). V shed 1 base and J shed 7 bases, with 10 bases lying between them. CDR3 length: 13 amino acids. The CDR3 nucleotides read TGTGCCAGCAGCCAAGGCCTTGGGCCTGGCTACACCTTC. This translates into CASSQGLGPGYTF.

The chain employs TRBV30 and TRBJ2-3; tentative D call: TRBD2 (6 bases). Germline assignment: CDR1 GTSNPN and CDR2 SVGIG (reference sequence). V lost 4 bases and J lost 2, with 16 bases in between. The CDR3 covers 15 residues. The CDR3 region is CAWTIRDFYTDTQYF. The CDR3 DNA reads as TGTGCCTGGACCATCCGGGACTTTTACACAGATACGCAGTATTTT.

The V call is TRBV18, the J call TRBJ2-1, with a weak D call TRBD2 (6 bases). Looked up from germline, CDR1 is KGHSH and CDR2 is LQKENI. V lost 3 bases and J 8 bases, leaving 11 bases between the germline ends. This CDR3 is built from 13 residues. The CDR3 region has the DNA TGTGCCAGCTCACCTTCTACTAGCCATGAGCAGTTCTTC. Translation gives CASSPSTSHEQFF.

J is TRBJ1-6 and V is TRBV9; tentative D call: TRBD1 (5 bases). V was clipped by 7 bases and J by 4 bases, with 15 bases between them. Germline V gene lookup returns CDR1 SGDLS and CDR2 YYNGEE. The CDR3 loop spans 15 amino acids. CDR3 protein: CASSGGTNYNSPLHF. For the CDR3, the DNA is TGTGCCAGCTCTGGGGGAACAAATTATAATTCACCCCTCCACTTT.

This clone was seen more than once but under ten times. This chain joins TRBV19 and TRBJ1-2; 7 bases agree with TRBD1. The CDR3 spans 15 residues. After removal of 4 bases from V and 5 bases from J, the junction contained 10 bases not matched to a gene. Germline lookup yields CDR1 LNHDA and CDR2 SQIVND (reference sequence). As DNA, the CDR3 is TGTGCCAGTAGTACGTCCAGGGGGATAGGGTATGGCTACACCTTC. It encodes CASSTSRGIGYGYTF.

This chain joins TRBV4-2 and TRBJ2-1, with 13 bases that match TRBD2. The CDR3 is 17 amino acids. Germline lookup yields CDR1 LGHNA and CDR2 YNFKEQ. V lost 1 base, J lost 5 bases, and 5 bases stayed unmatched. The CDR3: CASSQGPGLAGHNEQFF. CDR3 nucleotide sequence: TGTGCCAGCAGCCAAGGGCCGGGACTAGCGGGACACAATGAGCAGTTCTTC.

The V and J genes are TRBV25-1 and TRBJ2-7; unclear D gene. The CDR3 is made up of 13 amino acids. The V and J ends lost 2 bases and 6 bases respectively, with 11 bases between them. Germline loops: CDR1 MGHDK, CDR2 SYGVNS. For the CDR3, the DNA is TGTGCCAGCAGTGAAGGCCGGGCCACCGAGCAGTACTTC. This encodes CASSEGRATEQYF.

This chain uses TRBV5-4 with TRBJ2-7; 7 bases align to TRBD2. V lost 3 bases to trimming and J lost 0 bases; unmatched junction nucleotides: 3. Looked up from germline, CDR1 is SGHNT and CDR2 is YYREEE (reference sequence). The CDR3 contains 14 residues. The DNA of the CDR3 is TGTGCCAGCAGCTGGGGGGGGGTCTCCTACGAGCAGTACTTC. Its translation: CASSWGGVSYEQYF. Supplemented by reference TRBV5-4 and TRBJ2-7, the full variable domain reads ETGVTQSPTHLIKTRGQQVTLRCSSQSGHNTVSWYQQALGQGPQFIFQYYREEENGRGNFPPRFSGLQFPNYSSELNVNALELDDSALYLCASSWGGVSYEQYFGPGTRLTVT.

The rearrangement joins TRBV5-1 to TRBJ1-6; maybe TRBD1 (6 bases). The V end lost 0 bases, the J end lost 9 bases, and 13 bases lay between the germline ends. The CDR3 has 15 residues. Looked up from germline, CDR1 is SGHRS and CDR2 is YFSETQ. The CDR3 DNA is TGCGCCAGCAGCTTGGTAGGGGGTGGAAGTTCACCCCTCCACTTT. Its translation is CASSLVGGGSSPLHF.

Comments on this clone: One junction end disagrees with the germline gene, perhaps due to a read error. The rearrangement uses TRBV7-7 and TRBJ2-1; a weak D match, TRBD2 (6 bases). This CDR3 region has 14 residues. Germline V gene data show CDR1 as SSHAT and CDR2 as FNYEAQ (reference sequence). The CDR3 loop is CASSLGGTHNEQFF. CDR3 DNA sequence: TGTGCTAGCAGCTTAGGCGGGACCCACAATGAGCAGTTCTTC.

This clone has a handful of counts. This chain links TRBV3-1 (or the pseudogene TRBV3-2) with TRBJ2-2, with D uncertain. The CDR3 loop spans 14 amino acids. The V and J ends lost 4 bases and 1 base respectively, with 7 bases between them. Germline lookup yields CDR1 LGHDT and CDR2 YNNKEL (reference sequence). The CDR3 reads CASSLTENTGELFF. For the CDR3, the DNA is TGTGCCAGCAGCCTGACGGAGAACACCGGGGAGCTGTTTTTT.

The rearrangement links TRBV7-2 to TRBJ2-6; D not resolved. Trimming took off 7 bases at V and 6 bases at J, with 7 bases between the two ends. Germline values: CDR1 SGHTA, CDR2 FQGNSA. The CDR3 is 12 residues long. The chain's CDR3 is CASTASANVLTF. The DNA of the CDR3 is TGTGCCAGCACCGCGTCGGCCAACGTCCTGACTTTC. The full variable domain, in which reference TRBV7-2 and TRBJ2-6 provide the parts outside the CDR3, is GAGVSQSPSNKVTEKGKDVELRCDPISGHTALYWYRQSLGQGLEFLIYFQGNSAPDKSGLPSDRFSAERTGGSVSTLTIQRTQQEDSAVYLCASTASANVLTFGAGSRLTVL.